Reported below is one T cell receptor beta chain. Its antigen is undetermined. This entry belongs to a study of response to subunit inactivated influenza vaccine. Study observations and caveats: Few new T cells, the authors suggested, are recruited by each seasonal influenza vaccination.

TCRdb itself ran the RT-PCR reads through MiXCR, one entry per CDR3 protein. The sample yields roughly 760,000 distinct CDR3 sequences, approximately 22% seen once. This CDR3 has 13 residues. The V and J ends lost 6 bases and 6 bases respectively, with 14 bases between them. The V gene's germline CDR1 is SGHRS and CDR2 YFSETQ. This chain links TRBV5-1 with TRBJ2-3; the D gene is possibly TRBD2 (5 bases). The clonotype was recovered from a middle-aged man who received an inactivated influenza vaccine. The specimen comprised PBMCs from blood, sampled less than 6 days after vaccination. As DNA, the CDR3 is TGCGCCAGCACCCTACCTAGCCTTGATACGCAGTATTTT. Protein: CASTLPSLDTQYF. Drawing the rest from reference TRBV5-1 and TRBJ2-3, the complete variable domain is KAGVTQTPRYLIKTRGQQVTLSCSPISGHRSVSWYQQTPGQGLQFLFEYFSETQRNKGNFPGRFSGRQFSNSRSEMNVSTLELGDSALYLCASTLPSLDTQYFGPGTRLTVL.